The source of this T cell receptor beta chain is a study of blood T cell repertoires in COVID-19. Trimming took 4 bases from V and 9 from J; bases not matched to a gene: 4. The germline gives CDR1 MNHEY, CDR2 SVGAGI. The CDR3 loop spans 14 amino acids. As handled by the study authors: Researchers report that nucleated cell counts were estimated from reference gene primer amplification. Some clones are missing from TCRdb's copy, which holds only in-frame ones; the method was immunoSEQ multiplex PCR. Clonal size and the V and J genes are those of that table, whereas D and trimming came from the DNA. The repertoire holds some 73,000 clones, with approximately 89% as singletons.

The sample comprised peripheral blood. The chain has TRBV6-5 and TRBJ1-6, with 9 bases aligning to TRBD1. The TCR sequence derives from a woman in her fifties or sixties with acute or convalescent COVID-19. This chain's CDR3 is CASSWDRDFSPLHF. CDR3 in DNA: TGTGCCAGCAGTTGGGACAGGGATTTTTCACCCCTCCACTTT.